This T cell receptor beta chain was observed in a study of blood T cell repertoires in COVID-19. On the study more broadly: Acute and convalescent COVID-19 samples came from the United States, Italy and Spain. From T cells, B-cell-depleted T cells, or PBMCs came the material, which was cDNA or gDNA.

How the authors handled the data: Estimation of nucleated cell counts relied on the amplification of reference gene primers. Produced via immunoSEQ multiplex PCR; TCRdb's table is partial and in-frame only. V, J and clone size derive from that table, while D and trimming were established from the DNA sequence. The table lists about 240,000 clones, around four fifths of them singletons. The TCR originated in a woman aged 60-75 years with active or convalescent COVID-19. Sequencing was done on a sample of peripheral blood.

The CDR3 bases are TGTGCCAGCAGCTCTGGACCCGGGACAGAATTGACCGGGGAGCTGTTTTTT. Its protein is CASSSGPGTELTGELFF. The chain couples TRBV7-3 to TRBJ2-2, with 7 bases identical to TRBD1. Per the germline V gene, CDR1 is SGHTA and CDR2 is FQGTGA. Trimming took 4 bases from V and 5 from J; bases not matched to a gene: 13. The CDR3 runs to 17 residues.